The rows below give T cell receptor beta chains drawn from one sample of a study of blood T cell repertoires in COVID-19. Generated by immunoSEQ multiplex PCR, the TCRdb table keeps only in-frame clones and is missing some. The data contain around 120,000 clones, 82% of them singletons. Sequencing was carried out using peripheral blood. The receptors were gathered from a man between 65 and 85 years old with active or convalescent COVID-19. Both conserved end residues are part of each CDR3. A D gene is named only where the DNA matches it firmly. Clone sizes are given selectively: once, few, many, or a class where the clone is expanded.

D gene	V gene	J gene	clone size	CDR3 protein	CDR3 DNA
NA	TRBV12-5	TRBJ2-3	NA	CASGLTRLVITDTQYF	TGTGCTAGTGGTTTGACAAGACTAGTGATCACAGATACGCAGTATTTT
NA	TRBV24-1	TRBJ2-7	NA	CATSDGVDYEQYF	TGTGCCACCAGTGACGGGGTCGACTACGAGCAGTACTTC
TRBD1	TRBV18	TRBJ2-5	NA	CASSSTGTARETQYF	TGTGCCAGCTCATCCACCGGGACAGCTAGGGAGACCCAGTACTTC
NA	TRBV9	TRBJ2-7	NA	CASSPSAGVIGEQYF	TGTGCCAGCAGCCCTTCGGCAGGGGTGATAGGCGAGCAGTACTTC
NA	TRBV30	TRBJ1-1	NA	CAWSVQVTEAFF	TGTGCCTGGAGTGTACAGGTGACTGAAGCTTTCTTT
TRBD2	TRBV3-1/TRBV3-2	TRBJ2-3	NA	CASSQVAGYVSDTQYF	TGTGCCAGCAGCCAAGTAGCGGGCTACGTCTCAGATACGCAGTATTTT
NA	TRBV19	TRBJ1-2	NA	CASSMGGYGYTF	TGTGCCAGTAGTATGGGGGGTTATGGCTACACCTTC
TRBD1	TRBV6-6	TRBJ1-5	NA	CASSGGTDYSNQPQHF	TGTGCCAGCAGTGGAGGGACAGACTATAGCAATCAGCCCCAGCATTTT
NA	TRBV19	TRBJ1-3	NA	CASSEDTISGNTIYF	TGTGCCAGTAGTGAGGACACGATCTCTGGAAACACCATATATTTT
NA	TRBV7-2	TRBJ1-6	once	CASSLATSSYNSPLHF	TGTGCCAGCAGCTTAGCCACGAGCTCCTATAATTCACCCCTCCACTTT
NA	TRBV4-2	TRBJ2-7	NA	CASSLGISTREQYF	TGTGCCAGCAGCCTCGGGATCTCAACTCGCGAGCAGTACTTC
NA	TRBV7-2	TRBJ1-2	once	CASRGQGLYGYTF	TGTGCCAGCAGGGGCCAGGGGTTATATGGCTACACCTTC
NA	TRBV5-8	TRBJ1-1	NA	CASTWGRGRVNTEAFF	TGTGCCAGCACGTGGGGCAGGGGAAGGGTGAACACTGAAGCTTTCTTT
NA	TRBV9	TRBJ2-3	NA	CASSGGRAADTQYF	TGTGCCAGCAGCGGAGGTCGAGCGGCAGATACGCAGTATTTT
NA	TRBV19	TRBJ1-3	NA	CASTLNSGNTIYF	TGTGCCAGTACCTTAAACTCTGGAAACACCATATATTTT
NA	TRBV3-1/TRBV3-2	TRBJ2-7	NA	CASSQENGYEQYF	TGTGCCAGCAGCCAAGAAAACGGCTACGAGCAGTACTTC
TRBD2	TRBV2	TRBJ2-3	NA	CASRGTIFDSDTQYF	TGTGCCAGCAGAGGGACTATTTTCGACAGTGATACGCAGTATTTT
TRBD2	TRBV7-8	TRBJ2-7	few	CASSLAPREGQRYEQYF	TGTGCCAGCAGCTTAGCCCCGCGGGAGGGCCAGAGGTACGAGCAGTACTTC
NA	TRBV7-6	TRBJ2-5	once	CASSFRGGETQYF	TGTGCCAGCAGCTTTAGGGGTGGAGAGACCCAGTACTTC
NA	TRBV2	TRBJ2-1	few	CASSSRTDNEQFF	TGTGCCAGCAGTTCCCGGACAGACAATGAGCAGTTCTTC
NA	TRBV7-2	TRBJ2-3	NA	CASSLRSGESDTQYF	TGTGCCAGCAGCTTAAGGTCGGGAGAATCAGATACGCAGTATTTT
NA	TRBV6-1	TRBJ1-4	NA	CASSEPGHPNEKLFF	TGTGCCAGCAGTGAACCAGGACACCCTAATGAAAAACTGTTTTTT
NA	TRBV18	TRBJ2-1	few	CASSPGQSTYNEQFF	TGTGCCAGCTCACCAGGACAGTCCACCTACAATGAGCAGTTCTTC
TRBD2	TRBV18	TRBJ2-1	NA	CASSSSGLAGAYEQFF	TGTGCCAGCTCCTCCTCTGGACTAGCGGGAGCCTATGAGCAGTTCTTC
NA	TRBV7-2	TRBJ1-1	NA	CASSFGSDEAFF	TGTGCCAGCAGCTTCGGGAGTGATGAAGCTTTCTTT
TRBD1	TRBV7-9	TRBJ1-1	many	CASSLRGLSTEAFF	TGTGCCAGCAGCTTGAGGGGGCTTAGCACTGAAGCTTTCTTT
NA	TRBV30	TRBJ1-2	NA	CAWSPLGYGYTF	TGTGCCTGGAGCCCCCTCGGCTATGGCTACACCTTC
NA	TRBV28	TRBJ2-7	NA	CASSQTGYEQYF	TGTGCCAGCAGTCAAACAGGGTATGAGCAGTACTTC
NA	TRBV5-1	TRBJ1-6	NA	CASRPNERGNSPLHF	TGCGCCAGCAGACCCAATGAAAGGGGTAATTCACCCCTCCACTTT
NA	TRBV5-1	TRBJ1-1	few	CASSSQTGRGNTEAFF	TGCGCCAGCAGCTCTCAGACAGGTCGGGGGAACACTGAAGCTTTCTTT
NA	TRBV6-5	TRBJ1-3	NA	CASSRGHASGNTIYF	TGTGCCAGCAGTCGGGGACATGCCTCTGGAAACACCATATATTTT
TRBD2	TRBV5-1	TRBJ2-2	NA	CASSLVGLARSAGELFF	TGCGCCAGCAGCTTGGTAGGACTAGCCCGGTCGGCCGGGGAGCTGTTTTTT
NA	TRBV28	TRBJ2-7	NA	CASRAQDYEQYF	TGTGCCAGCAGGGCCCAAGACTACGAGCAGTACTTC
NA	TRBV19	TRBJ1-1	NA	CASNTGQYTEAFF	TGTGCCAGTAATACCGGACAGTACACTGAAGCTTTCTTT
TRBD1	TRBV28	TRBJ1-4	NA	CASSSPGQGGEKLFF	TGTGCCAGCAGCTCGCCGGGACAGGGTGGGGAAAAACTGTTTTTT
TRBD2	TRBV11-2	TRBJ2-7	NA	CASSLPTSTYYEQYF	TGTGCCAGCAGCCTGCCGACTAGCACATACTACGAGCAGTACTTC
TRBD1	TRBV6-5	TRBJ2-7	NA	CASEPGQGYEQYF	TGTGCCAGTGAACCGGGACAGGGCTACGAGCAGTACTTC
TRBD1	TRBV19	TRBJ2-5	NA	CASSIGQGAETQYF	TGTGCCAGTAGTATAGGACAGGGGGCAGAGACCCAGTACTTC
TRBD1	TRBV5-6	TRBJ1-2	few	CASSLAHGDRGLGGYTF	TGTGCCAGCAGCTTGGCCCATGGTGACAGGGGCCTCGGTGGCTACACCTTC
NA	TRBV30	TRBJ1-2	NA	CAWSGRGYGYTF	TGTGCCTGGAGCGGCAGGGGTTATGGCTACACCTTC
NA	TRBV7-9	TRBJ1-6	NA	CASSSGKGSPLHF	TGTGCCAGCAGCTCAGGGAAAGGTTCACCCCTCCACTTT
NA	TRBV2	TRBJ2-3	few	CASLSWGGTDTQYF	TGTGCCAGCCTCAGCTGGGGCGGCACAGATACGCAGTATTTT